The present T cell receptor (beta chain) was sequenced within a study of OX40 agonist ivuxolimab in advanced cancers. Study findings and constraints: It was also the case that some nonresponders had low normalized T-cell clonal expansion. CD4+ and CD8+ T cells in blood underwent clonal expansion by week 6 at 0.1 to 3.0 mg/kg.

Autoimmune disease history or systemic immunosuppression was exclusionary. Clones were read by immunoSEQ multiplex PCR, and TCRdb kept only the in-frame ones, dropping some. The table lists about 63,000 clones, over 75% of them singletons. Comments on this clone: The antigen remains undetermined.

The source is an adult with an advanced solid tumor such as melanoma, head and neck, liver or kidney cancer. This specimen consisted of CD4+ or CD8+ T cells sorted from blood, obtained in a trial of the OX40 agonist ivuxolimab.

The CDR3 nucleotides read TGTGCCAGCAGAGAGACTAGCGGGGGAATATACGAGCAGTACTTC. This encodes CASRETSGGIYEQYF. The gene calls are TRBV5-6 and TRBJ2-7; the match to TRBD2 covers 12 bases. After removal of 5 bases from V and 4 bases from J, the junction contained 7 bases not matched to a gene. The CDR3 is 15 amino acids. Germline V lookup: CDR1 SGHDT, CDR2 YYEEEE.